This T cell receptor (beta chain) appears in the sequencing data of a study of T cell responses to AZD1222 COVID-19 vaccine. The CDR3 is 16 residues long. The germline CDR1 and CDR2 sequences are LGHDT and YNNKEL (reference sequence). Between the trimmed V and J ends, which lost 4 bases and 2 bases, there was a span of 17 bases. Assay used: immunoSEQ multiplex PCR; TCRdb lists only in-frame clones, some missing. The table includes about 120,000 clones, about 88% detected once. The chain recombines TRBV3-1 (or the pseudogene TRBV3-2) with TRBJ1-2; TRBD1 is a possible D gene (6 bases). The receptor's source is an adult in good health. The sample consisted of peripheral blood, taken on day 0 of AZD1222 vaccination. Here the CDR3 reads CASSLVFGTGNYGYTF. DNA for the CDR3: TGTGCCAGCAGCCTGGTATTTGGTACAGGGAACTATGGCTACACCTTC.